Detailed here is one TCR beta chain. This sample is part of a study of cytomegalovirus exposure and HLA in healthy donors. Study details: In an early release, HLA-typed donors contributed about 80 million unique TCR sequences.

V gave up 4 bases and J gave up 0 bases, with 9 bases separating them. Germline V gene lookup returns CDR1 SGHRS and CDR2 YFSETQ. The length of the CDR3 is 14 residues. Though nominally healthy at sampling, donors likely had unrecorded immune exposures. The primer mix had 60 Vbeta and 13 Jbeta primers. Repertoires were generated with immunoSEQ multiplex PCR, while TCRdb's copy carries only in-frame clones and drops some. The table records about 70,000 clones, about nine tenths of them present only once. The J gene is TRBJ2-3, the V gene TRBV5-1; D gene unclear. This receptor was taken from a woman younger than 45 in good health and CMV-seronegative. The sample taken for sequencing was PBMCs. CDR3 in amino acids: CASSPLGSTDTQYF. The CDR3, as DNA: TGCGCCAGCAGCCCACTCGGGAGCACAGATACGCAGTATTTT.